Below are 5 T cell receptor beta chains sequenced from a single sample in a study of vaccination effects on CD4 cells after COVID-19 (dated by TCRdb to the early 2020s). The method behind the library was the immunoSEQ multiplex PCR assay. TCRdb retrieved this table from immuneACCESS and kept in-frame rearrangements only. Not all clones are present; in checked studies, unresolved V genes account for under half, and no reason is known for the remainder. This sample lists tens of thousands of clones; more than 60% were detected once. The ten largest clones add up to roughly 35% of the sample. In the ViraFEST assay, PBMC were stimulated with viral peptide pools, and antigen-specific CD4+ T cell clonotypes were then identified by expansion using TCR sequencing. After roughly 11 days of culture, CD4+ T cells were isolated with the EasySep CD4+ T cell isolation kit. Convalescent patients had PCR-confirmed SARS-CoV-2 infection between March and December 2020, before Alpha, Beta and Delta variants emerged in the United States.

These receptors' antigens are unknown. The source material was CD4+ T cells from PBMCs cultured with a peptide pool, sampled before COVID-19 vaccination. Receptors were obtained from a human donor who had a prior SARS-CoV-2 infection.

The chain combines TRBV3-1 (or the pseudogene TRBV3-2) with TRBJ2-3; 14 bases agree with TRBD2. J lost 14 bases, V lost 6 bases, and 13 bases had no gene match. This CDR3 comprises 15 residues. The germline gives CDR1 LGHDT, CDR2 YNNKEL (reference sequence). This CDR3 reads CASRPRLAGGTLLYF. In nucleotides, the CDR3 is TGTGCCAGCAGACCGAGACTAGCGGGGGGGACCTTGCTGTATTTT.

The rearrangement links TRBV4-1 to TRBJ2-5; 9 positions agree with TRBD2. This CDR3 comprises 16 residues. Trimming cost V 1 base and J 7 bases; bases outside gene matches: 10. Per germline, CDR1 MGHRA and CDR2 YSYEKL. CDR3 region: CASSQAPTSGSGTQYF. The CDR3 DNA reads TGCGCCAGCAGCCAAGCTCCCACTAGCGGGTCGGGGACCCAGTACTTC.

The gene calls are TRBV2 and TRBJ2-7; D unresolved. Germline CDR1 SNHLY, CDR2 FYNNEI. There are 13 residues in the CDR3. V lost 2 bases, J lost 1 base, and 6 bases lay in between. CDR3: CASSEQVSYEQYF. The CDR3 DNA sequence: TGTGCCAGCAGTGAACAAGTTTCCTACGAGCAGTACTTC.

This clone was picked up a small number of times. The rearrangement uses TRBV18 and TRBJ1-6, with 7 bases fitting TRBD1. After removal of 3 bases from V and 13 bases from J, the junction contained 6 bases not matched to a gene. The CDR3 length is 13 residues. Germline CDR1 and CDR2: KGHSH and LQKENI. CDR3 DNA: TGTGCCAGCTCACCGGGACAGCTAATCCCCCTCCACTTT. Protein: CASSPGQLIPLHF. Based on the CDR3 plus reference TRBV18 and TRBJ1-6, the full variable domain is NAGVMQNPRHLVRRRGQEARLRCSPMKGHSHVYWYRQLPEEGLKFMVYLQKENIIDESGMPKERFSAEFPKEGPSILRIQQVVRGDSAAYFCASSPGQLIPLHFGNGTRLTVT.

This clone occurred a few times. The V and J genes are TRBV7-6 and TRBJ2-2, with 8 nucleotides matching TRBD1. Germline lookup yields CDR1 SGHVS and CDR2 FNYEAQ. The CDR3 extends over 15 amino acids. J gave up 6 bases and V 5 bases, and 8 bases lay outside the gene matches. The CDR3 nucleotides are TGTGCCAGCAGCGCCACAGGGGGTGACTCCGGGGAGCTGTTTTTT. It codes for CASSATGGDSGELFF.